This passage covers 5 T cell receptor beta chains from one sample sequenced in a study of cytomegalovirus exposure and HLA in healthy donors. Primers included in the PCR were 60 Vbeta and 13 Jbeta primers. Sequencing was performed with immunoSEQ multiplex PCR; in TCRdb, only in-frame clones are kept and a portion is missing. The sample lists some 180,000 clones, approximately 73% occurring once. Input material: PBMCs. The source is a young woman in good health and CMV-seropositive.

This chain connects TRBV28 to TRBJ2-5; 8 nucleotides line up with TRBD1. CDR1 MDHEN and CDR2 SYDVKM come from the germline V gene. After removal of 10 bases from V and 4 bases from J, the junction contained 11 bases not matched to a gene. CDR3 length equals 14 residues. The CDR3 DNA reads as TGTGCCACCAAAGGACAGGGCATTTTAGAGACCCAGTACTTC. It translates to CATKGQGILETQYF.

The CDR3: CASSSIAGGGKTQYF. The CDR3, as DNA: TGTGCCAGCAGCTCTATAGCGGGGGGCGGTAAGACCCAGTACTTC. The genes are TRBV7-9 and TRBJ2-5; 10 nucleotides agree with TRBD2. From germline, CDR1 is SEHNR and CDR2 FQNEAQ (reference sequence). V shed 4 bases, J shed 6 bases, and the junction held 8 bases outside the gene matches. The length of the CDR3 is 15 residues.

The chain uses TRBV7-2 and TRBJ1-5; D gene unclear. The CDR3 spans 13 residues. Per germline, CDR1 SGHTA and CDR2 FQGNSA. Trimming removed 4 bases at V and 5 bases at J, with 9 bases between. CDR3: CASSSNLDQPQHF. CDR3 bases: TGTGCCAGCAGCTCGAACTTGGATCAGCCCCAGCATTTT.

CDR3 amino acids: CASSPLPVLNEKLFF. The CDR3 DNA is TGCGCCAGCAGCCCGTTGCCGGTCCTTAATGAAAAACTGTTTTTT. The rearrangement links TRBV4-1 to TRBJ1-4, with D uncertain. Germline V CDR1 and CDR2: MGHRA, YSYEKL. The V end was cut by 4 bases, the J end by 4 bases, with 13 bases between. This CDR3 contains 15 residues.

The chain has TRBV6-1 and TRBJ1-2, with unresolved D. The V end lost 5 bases, the J end lost 8 bases, and 15 bases lay between the germline ends. CDR1 and CDR2 from the germline V gene are MNHNS and SASEGT. There are 13 residues in the CDR3. CDR3 bases: TGTGCCAGCAGTCCTTACACGCTGCAGGGCTACACCTTC. Its translation: CASSPYTLQGYTF.